This TCR beta chain was documented in a study of cytomegalovirus exposure and HLA in healthy donors. As for the study in general: An earlier analysis found fewer than 140 million unique TCR beta sequences from around 180 million T cells.

The PCR was carried out with 60 Vbeta primers and 13 Jbeta primers. Assay: immunoSEQ multiplex PCR; the TCRdb copy retains only in-frame clones and omits some. The table has roughly 260,000 clones, approximately 84% seen once; the top ten hold about 2%. The trim removed 5 bases at V and 4 bases at J, leaving 10 bases unmatched. The CDR3 is 15 residues long. CDR1 is MDHEN and CDR2 is SYDVKM in the germline V gene. As to this clone: The antigen is not known.

Points from the study as a whole: Presence/absence analyses treated sequencing depth as roughly uniform across donors. Later analysis revealed greater clonal expansion in HLA-associated TCR beta chains than in equally common others.

The chain recombines TRBV28 with TRBJ1-1; 7 bases match TRBD1. Specimen: PBMCs. The TCR sequence derives from a woman between 35 and 50 years old in good health and CMV-seropositive. The chain's CDR3 is CASSLEKQGTTEAFF. DNA of the CDR3: TGTGCCAGCAGTCTTGAAAAACAGGGGACCACTGAAGCTTTCTTT.